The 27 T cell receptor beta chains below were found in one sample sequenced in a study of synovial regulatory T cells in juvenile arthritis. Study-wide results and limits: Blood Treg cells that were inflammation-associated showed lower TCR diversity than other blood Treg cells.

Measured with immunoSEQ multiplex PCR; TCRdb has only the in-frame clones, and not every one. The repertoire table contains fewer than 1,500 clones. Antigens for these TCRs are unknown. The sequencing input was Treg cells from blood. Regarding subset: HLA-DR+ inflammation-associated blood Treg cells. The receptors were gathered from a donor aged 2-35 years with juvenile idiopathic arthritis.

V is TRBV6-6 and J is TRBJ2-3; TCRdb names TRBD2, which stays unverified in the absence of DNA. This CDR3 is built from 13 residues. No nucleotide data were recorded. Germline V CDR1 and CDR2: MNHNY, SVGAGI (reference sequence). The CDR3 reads CASQRDFTDTQYF.

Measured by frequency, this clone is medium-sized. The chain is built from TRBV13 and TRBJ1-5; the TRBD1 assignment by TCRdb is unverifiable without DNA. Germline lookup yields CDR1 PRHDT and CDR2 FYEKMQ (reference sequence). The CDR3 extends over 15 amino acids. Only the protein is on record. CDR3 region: CASSIRGRGNQPQHF.

The CDR3 loop is CASSLVGASGSFFTDTQYF. This rearrangement joins TRBV7-2 to TRBJ2-3; without DNA, the TCRdb call of TRBD2 cannot be checked. CDR1 is SGHTA, CDR2 FQGNSA, per germline. There are 19 residues in the CDR3. A DNA sequence was not provided. The variable domain in full, completed from reference TRBV7-2 and TRBJ2-3, reads GAGVSQSPSNKVTEKGKDVELRCDPISGHTALYWYRQSLGQGLEFLIYFQGNSAPDKSGLPSDRFSAERTGGSVSTLTIQRTQQEDSAVYLCASSLVGASGSFFTDTQYFGPGTRLTVL.

CDR3 loop: CASSQNPRDTQYF. The chain employs TRBV7-2 and TRBJ2-3. Germline lookup yields CDR1 SGHTA and CDR2 FQGNSA. CDR3 length equals 13 residues. The coding DNA is unavailable.

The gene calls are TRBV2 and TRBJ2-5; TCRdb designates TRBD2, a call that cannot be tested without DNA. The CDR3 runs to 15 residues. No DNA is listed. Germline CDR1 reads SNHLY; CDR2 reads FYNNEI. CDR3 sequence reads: CASKRSLIDQETQYF.

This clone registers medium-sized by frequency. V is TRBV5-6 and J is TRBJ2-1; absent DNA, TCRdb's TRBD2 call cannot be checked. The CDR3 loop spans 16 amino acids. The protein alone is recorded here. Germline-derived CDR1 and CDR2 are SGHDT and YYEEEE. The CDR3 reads CASSFTSGGTYNEQFF.

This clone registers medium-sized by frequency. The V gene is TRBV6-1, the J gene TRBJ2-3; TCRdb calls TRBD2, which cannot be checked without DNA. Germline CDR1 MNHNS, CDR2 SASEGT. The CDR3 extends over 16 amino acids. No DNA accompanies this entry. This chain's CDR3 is CASSVLAGSYTDTQYF.

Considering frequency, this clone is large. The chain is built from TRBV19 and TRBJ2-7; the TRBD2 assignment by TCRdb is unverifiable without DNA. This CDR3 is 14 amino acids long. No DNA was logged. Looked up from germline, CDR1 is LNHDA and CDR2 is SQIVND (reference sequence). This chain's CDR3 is CASSVMAGAYEQYF.

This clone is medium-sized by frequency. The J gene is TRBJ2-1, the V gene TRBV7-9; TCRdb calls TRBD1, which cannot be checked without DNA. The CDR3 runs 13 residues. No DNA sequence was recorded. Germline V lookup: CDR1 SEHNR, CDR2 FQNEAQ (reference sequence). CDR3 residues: CASSSRQANEQFF. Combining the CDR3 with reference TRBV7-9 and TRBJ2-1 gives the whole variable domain DTGVSQNPRHKITKRGQNVTFRCDPISEHNRLYWYRQTLGQGPEFLTYFQNEAQLEKSRLLSDRFSAERPKGSFSTLEIQRTEQGDSAMYLCASSSRQANEQFFGPGTRLTVL.

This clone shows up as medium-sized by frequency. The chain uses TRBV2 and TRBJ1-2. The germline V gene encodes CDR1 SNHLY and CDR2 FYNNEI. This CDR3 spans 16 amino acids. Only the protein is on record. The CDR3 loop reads CASSRTGTAPNYGYTF. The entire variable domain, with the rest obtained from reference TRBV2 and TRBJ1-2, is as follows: EPEVTQTPSHQVTQMGQEVILRCVPISNHLYFYWYRQILGQKVEFLVSFYNNEISEKSEIFDDQFSVERPDGSNFTLKIRSTKLEDSAMYFCASSRTGTAPNYGYTFGSGTRLTVV.

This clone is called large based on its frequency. CDR3: CASRLTGAHEKLFF. This chain joins TRBV5-1 and TRBJ1-4; TCRdb gives TRBD1 as the D gene, but with no DNA this cannot be confirmed. The CDR3 is 14 residues long. No DNA accompanies this entry. Germline V gives CDR1 SGHRS, CDR2 YFSETQ.

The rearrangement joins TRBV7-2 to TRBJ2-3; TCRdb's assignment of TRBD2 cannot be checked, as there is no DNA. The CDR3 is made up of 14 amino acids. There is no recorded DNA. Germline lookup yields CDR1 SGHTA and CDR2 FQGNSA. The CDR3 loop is CASSLVRGTDTQYF.

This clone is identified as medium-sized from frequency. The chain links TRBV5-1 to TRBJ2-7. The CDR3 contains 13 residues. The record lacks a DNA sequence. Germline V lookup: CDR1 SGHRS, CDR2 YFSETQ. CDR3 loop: CASKGARVHEQYF.

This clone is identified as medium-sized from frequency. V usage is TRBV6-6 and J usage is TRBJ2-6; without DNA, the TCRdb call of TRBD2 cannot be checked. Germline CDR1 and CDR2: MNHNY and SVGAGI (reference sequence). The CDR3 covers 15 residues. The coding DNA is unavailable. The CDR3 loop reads CASTNGGSGANVLTF.

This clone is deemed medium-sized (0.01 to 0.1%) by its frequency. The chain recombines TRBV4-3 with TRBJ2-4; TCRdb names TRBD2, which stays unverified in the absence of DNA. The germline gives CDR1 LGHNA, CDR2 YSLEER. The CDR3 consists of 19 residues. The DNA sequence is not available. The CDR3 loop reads CASSQGRNTGLAGQNIQYF.

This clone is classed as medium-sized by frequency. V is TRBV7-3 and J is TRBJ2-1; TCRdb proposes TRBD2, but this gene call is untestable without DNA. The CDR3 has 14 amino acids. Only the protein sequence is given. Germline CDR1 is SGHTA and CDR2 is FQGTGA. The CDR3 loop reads CASSLTSSYNEQFF.

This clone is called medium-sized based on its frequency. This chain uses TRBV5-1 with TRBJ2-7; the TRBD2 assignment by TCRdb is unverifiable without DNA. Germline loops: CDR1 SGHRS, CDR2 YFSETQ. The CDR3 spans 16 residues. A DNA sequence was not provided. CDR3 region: CASSLGSRDGSYEQYF.

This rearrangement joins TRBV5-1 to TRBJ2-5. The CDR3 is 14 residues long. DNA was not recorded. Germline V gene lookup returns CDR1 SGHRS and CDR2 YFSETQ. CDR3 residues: CASSARGSSYEQYF. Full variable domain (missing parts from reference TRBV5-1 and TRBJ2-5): KAGVTQTPRYLIKTRGQQVTLSCSPISGHRSVSWYQQTPGQGLQFLFEYFSETQRNKGNFPGRFSGRQFSNSRSEMNVSTLELGDSALYLCASSARGSSYEQYFGPGTRLLVL.

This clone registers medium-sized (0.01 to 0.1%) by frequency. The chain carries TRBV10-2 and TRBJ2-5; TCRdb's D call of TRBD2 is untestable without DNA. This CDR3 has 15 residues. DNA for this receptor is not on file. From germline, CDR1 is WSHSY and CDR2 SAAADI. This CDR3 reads CASSDGAGGPYEQYF.

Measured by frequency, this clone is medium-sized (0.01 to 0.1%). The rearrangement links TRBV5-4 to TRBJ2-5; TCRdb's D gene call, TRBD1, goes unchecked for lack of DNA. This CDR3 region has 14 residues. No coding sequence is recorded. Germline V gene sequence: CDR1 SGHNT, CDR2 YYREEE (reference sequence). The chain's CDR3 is CASSYRTVLETQYF.

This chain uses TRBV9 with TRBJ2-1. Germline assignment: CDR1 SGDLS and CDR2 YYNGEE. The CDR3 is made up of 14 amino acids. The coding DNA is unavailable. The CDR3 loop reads CASSVASPHNEQFF.

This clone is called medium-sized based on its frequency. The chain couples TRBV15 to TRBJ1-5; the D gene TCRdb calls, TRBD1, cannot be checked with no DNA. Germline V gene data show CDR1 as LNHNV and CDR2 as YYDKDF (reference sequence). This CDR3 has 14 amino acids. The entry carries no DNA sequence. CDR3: CATSRLGADQPQHF.

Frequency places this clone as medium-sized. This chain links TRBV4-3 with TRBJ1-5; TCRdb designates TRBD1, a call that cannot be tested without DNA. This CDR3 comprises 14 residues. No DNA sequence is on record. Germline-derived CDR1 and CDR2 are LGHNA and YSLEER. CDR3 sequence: CASSQRTGDQPQHF.

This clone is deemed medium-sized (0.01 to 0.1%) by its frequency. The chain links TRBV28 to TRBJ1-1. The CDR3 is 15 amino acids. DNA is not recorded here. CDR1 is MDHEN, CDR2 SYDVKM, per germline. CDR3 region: CASSDATRLDTEAFF.

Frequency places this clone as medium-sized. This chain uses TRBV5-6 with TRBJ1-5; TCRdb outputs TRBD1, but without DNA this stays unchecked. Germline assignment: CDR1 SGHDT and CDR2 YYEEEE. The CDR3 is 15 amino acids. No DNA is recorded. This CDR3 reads CASSLSGDSYGSQHF.

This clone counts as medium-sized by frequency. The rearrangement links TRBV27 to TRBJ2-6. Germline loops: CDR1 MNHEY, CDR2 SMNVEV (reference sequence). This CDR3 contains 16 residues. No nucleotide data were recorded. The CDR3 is CASSFLGGAGANVLTF. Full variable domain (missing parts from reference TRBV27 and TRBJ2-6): EAQVTQNPRYLITVTGKKLTVTCSQNMNHEYMSWYRQDPGLGLRQIYYSMNVEVTDKGDVPEGYKVSRKEKRNFPLILESPSPNQTSLYFCASSFLGGAGANVLTFGAGSRLTVL.

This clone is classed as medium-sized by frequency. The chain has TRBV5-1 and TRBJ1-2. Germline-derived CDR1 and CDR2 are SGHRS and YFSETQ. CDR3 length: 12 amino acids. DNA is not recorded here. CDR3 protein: CASSLASRGYTF.